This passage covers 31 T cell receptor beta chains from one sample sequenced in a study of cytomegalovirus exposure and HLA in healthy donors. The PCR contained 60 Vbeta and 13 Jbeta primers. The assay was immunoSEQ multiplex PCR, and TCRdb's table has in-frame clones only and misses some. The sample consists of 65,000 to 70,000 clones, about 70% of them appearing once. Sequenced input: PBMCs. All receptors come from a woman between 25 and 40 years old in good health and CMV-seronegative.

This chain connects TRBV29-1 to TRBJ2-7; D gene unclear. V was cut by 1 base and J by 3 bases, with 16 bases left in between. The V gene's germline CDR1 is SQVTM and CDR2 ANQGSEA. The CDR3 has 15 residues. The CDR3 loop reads CSVEGSPPLVYEQYF. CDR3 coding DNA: TGCAGCGTTGAAGGGAGTCCGCCGCTCGTCTACGAGCAGTACTTC.

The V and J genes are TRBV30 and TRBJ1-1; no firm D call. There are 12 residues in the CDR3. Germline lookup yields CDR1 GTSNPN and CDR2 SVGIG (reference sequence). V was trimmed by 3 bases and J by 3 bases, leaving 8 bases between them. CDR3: CAWRGEHTEAFF. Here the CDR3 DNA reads TGTGCCTGGAGGGGCGAGCACACTGAAGCTTTCTTT.

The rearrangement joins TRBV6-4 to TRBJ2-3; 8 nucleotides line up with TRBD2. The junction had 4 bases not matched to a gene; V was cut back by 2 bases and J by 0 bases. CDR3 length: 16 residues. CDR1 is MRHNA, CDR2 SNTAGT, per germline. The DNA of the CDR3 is TGTGCCAGCAGTGACGAGGCGGGGGGTAGCACAGATACGCAGTATTTT. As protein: CASSDEAGGSTDTQYF.

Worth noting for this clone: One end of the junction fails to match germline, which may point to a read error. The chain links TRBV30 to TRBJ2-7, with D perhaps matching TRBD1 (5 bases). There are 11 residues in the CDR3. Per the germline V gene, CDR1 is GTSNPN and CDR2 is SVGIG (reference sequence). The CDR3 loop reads CAWSGGQGPSF. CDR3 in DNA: TGTGCCTGGAGTGGGGGCCAGGGCCCTAGCTTC. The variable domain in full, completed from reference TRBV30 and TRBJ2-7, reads SQTIHQWPATLVQPVGSPLSLECTVEGTSNPNLYWYRQAAGRGLQLLFYSVGIGQISSEVPQNLSASRPQDRQFILSSKKLLLSDSGFYLCAWSGGQGPSFGPGTRLTVT.

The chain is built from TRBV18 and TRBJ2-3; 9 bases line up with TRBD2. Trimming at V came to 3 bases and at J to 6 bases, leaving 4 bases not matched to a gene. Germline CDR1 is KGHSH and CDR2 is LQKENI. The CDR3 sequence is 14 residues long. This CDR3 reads CASSPGLAGDTQYF. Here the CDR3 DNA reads TGTGCCAGCTCACCGGGACTAGCTGGGGATACGCAGTATTTT.

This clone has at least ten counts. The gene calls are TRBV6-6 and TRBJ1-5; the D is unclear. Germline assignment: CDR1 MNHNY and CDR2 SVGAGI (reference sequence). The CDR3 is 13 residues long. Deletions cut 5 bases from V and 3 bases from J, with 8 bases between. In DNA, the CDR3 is TGTGCCAGCAGTCCAGGTGCCAATCAGCCCCAGCATTTT. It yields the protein CASSPGANQPQHF.

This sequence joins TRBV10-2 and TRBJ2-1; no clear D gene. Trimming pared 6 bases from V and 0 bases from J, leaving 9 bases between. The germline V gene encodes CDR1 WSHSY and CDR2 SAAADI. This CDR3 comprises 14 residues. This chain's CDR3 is CASRLAPSYNEQFF. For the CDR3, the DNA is TGCGCCAGCAGGTTAGCCCCCTCCTACAATGAGCAGTTCTTC.

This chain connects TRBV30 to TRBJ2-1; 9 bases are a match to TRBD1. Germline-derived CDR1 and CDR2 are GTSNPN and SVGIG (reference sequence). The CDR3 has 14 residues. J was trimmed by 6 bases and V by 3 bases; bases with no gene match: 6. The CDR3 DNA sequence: TGTGCCTGGAGCCGGGACAGGGTCGCCAATGAGCAGTTCTTC. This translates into CAWSRDRVANEQFF.

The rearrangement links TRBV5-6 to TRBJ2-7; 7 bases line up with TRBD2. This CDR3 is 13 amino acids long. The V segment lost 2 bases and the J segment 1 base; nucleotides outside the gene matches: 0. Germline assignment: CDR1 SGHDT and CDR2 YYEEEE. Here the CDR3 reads CASSLLASYEQYF. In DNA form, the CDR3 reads TGTGCCAGCAGCTTACTAGCGTCCTACGAGCAGTACTTC.

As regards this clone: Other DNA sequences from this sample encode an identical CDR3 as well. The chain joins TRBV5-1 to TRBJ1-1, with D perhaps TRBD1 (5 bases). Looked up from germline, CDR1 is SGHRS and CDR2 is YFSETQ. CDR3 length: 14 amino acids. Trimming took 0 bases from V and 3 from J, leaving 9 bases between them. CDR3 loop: CASSLAGGYTEAFF. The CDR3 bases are TGCGCCAGCAGCTTGGCGGGGGGGTACACTGAAGCTTTCTTT.

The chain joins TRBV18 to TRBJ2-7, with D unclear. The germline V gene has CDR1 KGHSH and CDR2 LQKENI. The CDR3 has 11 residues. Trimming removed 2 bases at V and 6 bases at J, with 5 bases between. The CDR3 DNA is TGTGCCAGCTCACCAGACACCGAGCAGTACTTC. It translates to CASSPDTEQYF.

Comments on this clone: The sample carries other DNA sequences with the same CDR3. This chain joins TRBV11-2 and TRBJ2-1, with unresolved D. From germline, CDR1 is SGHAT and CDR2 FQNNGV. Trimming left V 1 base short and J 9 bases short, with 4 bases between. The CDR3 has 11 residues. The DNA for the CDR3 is TGTGCCAGCAGCTTAGCAGGTGAGCAGTTCTTC. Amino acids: CASSLAGEQFF.

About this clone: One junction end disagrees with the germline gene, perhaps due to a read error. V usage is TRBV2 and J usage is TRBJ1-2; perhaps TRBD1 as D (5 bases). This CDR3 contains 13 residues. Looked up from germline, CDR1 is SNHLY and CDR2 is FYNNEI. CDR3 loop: CVSSRDGREGYTF. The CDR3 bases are TGTGTCAGCAGTCGGGACGGCCGGGAGGGCTACACCTTC. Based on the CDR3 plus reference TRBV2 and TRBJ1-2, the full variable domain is EPEVTQTPSHQVTQMGQEVILRCVPISNHLYFYWYRQILGQKVEFLVSFYNNEISEKSEIFDDQFSVERPDGSNFTLKIRSTKLEDSAMYFCVSSRDGREGYTFGSGTRLTVV.

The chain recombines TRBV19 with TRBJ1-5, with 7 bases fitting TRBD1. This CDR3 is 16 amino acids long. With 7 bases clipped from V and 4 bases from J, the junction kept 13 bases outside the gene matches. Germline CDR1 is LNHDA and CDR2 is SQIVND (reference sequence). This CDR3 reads CASKLGTALTNQPQHF. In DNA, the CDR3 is TGTGCCAGTAAATTAGGGACAGCACTTACAAATCAGCCCCAGCATTTT.

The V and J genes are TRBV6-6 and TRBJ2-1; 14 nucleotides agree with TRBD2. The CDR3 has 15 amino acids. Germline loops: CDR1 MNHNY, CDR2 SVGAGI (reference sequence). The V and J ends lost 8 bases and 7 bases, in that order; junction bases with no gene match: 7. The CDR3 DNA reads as TGTGCCAGCCTGAGGACTAGCGGGGGGATTAATGAGCAGTTCTTC. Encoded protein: CASLRTSGGINEQFF.

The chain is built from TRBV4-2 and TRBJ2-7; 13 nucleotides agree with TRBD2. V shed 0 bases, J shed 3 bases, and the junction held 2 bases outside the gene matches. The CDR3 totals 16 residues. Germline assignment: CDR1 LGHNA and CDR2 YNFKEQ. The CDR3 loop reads CASSQEGTSGDYEQYF. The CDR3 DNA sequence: TGTGCCAGCAGCCAAGAAGGGACTAGCGGGGACTACGAGCAGTACTTC.

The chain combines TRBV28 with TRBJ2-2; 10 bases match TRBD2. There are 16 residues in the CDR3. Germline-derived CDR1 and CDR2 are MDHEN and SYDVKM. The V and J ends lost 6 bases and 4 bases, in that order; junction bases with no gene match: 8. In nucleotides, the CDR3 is TGTGCCAGCAGGCCCAGCGGGGGGGCCATCACCGGGGAGCTGTTTTTT. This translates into CASRPSGGAITGELFF.

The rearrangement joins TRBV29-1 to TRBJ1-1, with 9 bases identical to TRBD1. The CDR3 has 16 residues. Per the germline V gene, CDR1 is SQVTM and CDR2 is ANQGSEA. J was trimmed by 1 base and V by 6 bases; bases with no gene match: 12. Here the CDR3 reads CSVKRQGGQRNTEAFF. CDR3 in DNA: TGCAGCGTCAAGAGACAGGGGGGTCAGAGGAACACTGAAGCTTTCTTT.

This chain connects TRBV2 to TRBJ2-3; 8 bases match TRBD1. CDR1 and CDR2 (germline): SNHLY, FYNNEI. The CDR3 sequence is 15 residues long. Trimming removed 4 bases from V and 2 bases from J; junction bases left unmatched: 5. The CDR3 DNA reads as TGTGCCAGCAGTGTTTGGGACAGGCTCACAGATACGCAGTATTTT. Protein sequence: CASSVWDRLTDTQYF.

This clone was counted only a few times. The CDR3 reads CASSLLETVISYTF. CDR3 DNA sequence: TGTGCCAGCAGTTTATTAGAGACAGTCATTAGCTACACCTTC. This sequence joins TRBV28 and TRBJ1-2, with a weak D call TRBD1 (5 bases). Trimming removed 1 base from V and 9 bases from J, with 15 bases in between. Germline values: CDR1 MDHEN, CDR2 SYDVKM. The CDR3 extends over 14 amino acids.

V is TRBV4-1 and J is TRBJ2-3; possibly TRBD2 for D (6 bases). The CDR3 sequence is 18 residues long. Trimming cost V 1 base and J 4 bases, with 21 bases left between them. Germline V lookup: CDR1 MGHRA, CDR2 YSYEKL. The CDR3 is CASSQAGLRAGLADTQYF. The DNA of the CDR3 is TGCGCCAGCAGCCAAGCGGGACTGAGAGCAGGGCTGGCAGATACGCAGTATTTT.

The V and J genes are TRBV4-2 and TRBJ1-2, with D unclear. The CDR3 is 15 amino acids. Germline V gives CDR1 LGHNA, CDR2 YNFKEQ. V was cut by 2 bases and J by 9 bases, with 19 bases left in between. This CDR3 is CASSQSGERVYSYTF. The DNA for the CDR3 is TGTGCCAGCAGCCAATCCGGGGAAAGAGTTTATAGCTACACCTTC.

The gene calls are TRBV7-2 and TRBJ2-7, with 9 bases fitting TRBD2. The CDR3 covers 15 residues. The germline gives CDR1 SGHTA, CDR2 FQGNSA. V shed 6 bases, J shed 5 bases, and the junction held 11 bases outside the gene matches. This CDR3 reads CASRSGTSLSNEQYF. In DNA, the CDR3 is TGTGCCAGCAGGTCCGGGACTAGCCTTTCGAACGAGCAGTACTTC.

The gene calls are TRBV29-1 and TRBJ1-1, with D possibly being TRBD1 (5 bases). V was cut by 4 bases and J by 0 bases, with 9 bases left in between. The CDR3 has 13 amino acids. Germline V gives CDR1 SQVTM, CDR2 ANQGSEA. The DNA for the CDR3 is TGCAGCGTTGTTAGACAGATGAACACTGAAGCTTTCTTT. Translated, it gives CSVVRQMNTEAFF. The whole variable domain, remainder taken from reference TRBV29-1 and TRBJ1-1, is SAVISQKPSRDICQRGTSLTIQCQVDSQVTMMFWYRQQPGQSLTLIATANQGSEATYESGFVIDKFPISRPNLTFSTLTVSNMSPEDSSIYLCSVVRQMNTEAFFGQGTRLTVV.

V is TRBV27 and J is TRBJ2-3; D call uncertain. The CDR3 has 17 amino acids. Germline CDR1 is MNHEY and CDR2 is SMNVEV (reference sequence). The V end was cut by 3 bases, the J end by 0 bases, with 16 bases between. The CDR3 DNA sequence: TGTGCCAGCAGTTTCCAGGCAGGCTCAGGAAGCACAGATACGCAGTATTTT. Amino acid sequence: CASSFQAGSGSTDTQYF.

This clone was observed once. The CDR3, as DNA: TGTGCCAGCAGCTTGGGAATTAGCGGGGGGACCAACACAGATACGCAGTATTTT. This sequence encodes CASSLGISGGTNTDTQYF. V is TRBV5-6 and J is TRBJ2-3; 10 bases agree with TRBD2. Germline loops: CDR1 SGHDT, CDR2 YYEEEE. V dropped 0 bases and J dropped 2; count of bases not matched to a gene: 9. The CDR3 is 18 amino acids.

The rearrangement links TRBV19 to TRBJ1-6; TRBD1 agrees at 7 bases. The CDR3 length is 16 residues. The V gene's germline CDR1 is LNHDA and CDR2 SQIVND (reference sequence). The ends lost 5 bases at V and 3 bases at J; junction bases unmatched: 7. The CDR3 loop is CASSQDRLFYNSPLHF. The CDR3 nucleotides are TGTGCCAGTAGTCAGGACAGGCTCTTCTATAATTCACCCCTCCACTTT.

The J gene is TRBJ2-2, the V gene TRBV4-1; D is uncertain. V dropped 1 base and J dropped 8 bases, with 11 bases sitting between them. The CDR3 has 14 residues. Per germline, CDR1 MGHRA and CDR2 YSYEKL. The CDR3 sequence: CASSQVYSSGELFF. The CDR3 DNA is TGCGCCAGCAGCCAAGTTTATAGTAGTGGGGAGCTGTTTTTT.

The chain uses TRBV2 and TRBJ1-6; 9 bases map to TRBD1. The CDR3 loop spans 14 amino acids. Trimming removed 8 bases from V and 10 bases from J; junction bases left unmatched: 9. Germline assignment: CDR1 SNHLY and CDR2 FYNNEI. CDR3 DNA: TGTGCCAGCCTCGGGACAGGGCAGAACTCACCCCTCCACTTT. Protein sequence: CASLGTGQNSPLHF. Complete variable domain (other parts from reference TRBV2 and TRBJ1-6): EPEVTQTPSHQVTQMGQEVILRCVPISNHLYFYWYRQILGQKVEFLVSFYNNEISEKSEIFDDQFSVERPDGSNFTLKIRSTKLEDSAMYFCASLGTGQNSPLHFGNGTRLTVT.

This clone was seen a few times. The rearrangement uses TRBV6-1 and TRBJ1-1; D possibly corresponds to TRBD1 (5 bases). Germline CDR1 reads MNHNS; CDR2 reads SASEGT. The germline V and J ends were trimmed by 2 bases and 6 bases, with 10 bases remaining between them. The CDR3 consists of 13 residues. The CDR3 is CASSESGGAEAFF. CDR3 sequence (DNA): TGTGCCAGCAGTGAATCCGGGGGAGCTGAAGCTTTCTTT.

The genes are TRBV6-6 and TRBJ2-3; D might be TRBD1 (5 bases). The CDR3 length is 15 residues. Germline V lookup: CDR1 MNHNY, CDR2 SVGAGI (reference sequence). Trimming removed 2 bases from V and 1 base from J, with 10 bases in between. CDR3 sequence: CASSYAGSGTDTQYF. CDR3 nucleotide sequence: TGTGCCAGCAGTTACGCAGGGTCGGGCACAGATACGCAGTATTTT.